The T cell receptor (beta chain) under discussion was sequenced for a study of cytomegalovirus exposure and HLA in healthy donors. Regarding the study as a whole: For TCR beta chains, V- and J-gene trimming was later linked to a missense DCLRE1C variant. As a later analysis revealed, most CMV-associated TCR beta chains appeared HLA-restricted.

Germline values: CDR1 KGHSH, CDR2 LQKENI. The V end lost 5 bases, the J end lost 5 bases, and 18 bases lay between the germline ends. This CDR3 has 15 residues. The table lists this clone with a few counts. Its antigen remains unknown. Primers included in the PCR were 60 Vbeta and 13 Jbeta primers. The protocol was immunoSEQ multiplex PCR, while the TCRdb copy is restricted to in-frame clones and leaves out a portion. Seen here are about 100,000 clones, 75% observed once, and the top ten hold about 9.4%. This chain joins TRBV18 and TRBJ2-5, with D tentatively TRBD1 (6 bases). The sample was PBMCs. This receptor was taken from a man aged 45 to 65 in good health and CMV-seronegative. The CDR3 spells CASSASTGSPETQYF. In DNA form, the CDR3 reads TGTGCCAGCTCAGCTTCGACAGGCTCGCCGGAGACCCAGTACTTC.